One sample yielded the 21 T cell receptor beta chains listed below, sequenced in a study of blood T cell repertoires in COVID-19. TCRdb keeps only in-frame clones here, not all; method: immunoSEQ multiplex PCR. The sample lists a few hundred thousand clones, under 90% seen once, with 1.5% to 2% in the top ten. Sequenced: peripheral blood. These receptor sequences come from a woman in her twenties or thirties with COVID-19, enrolled during active disease.

The genes are TRBV5-4 and TRBJ2-7, with 9 bases identical to TRBD2. Germline V lookup: CDR1 SGHNT, CDR2 YYREEE (reference sequence). V trimming: 4 bases; J trimming: 0 bases; junction bases outside the gene matches: 8. The CDR3 has 16 amino acids. CDR3 loop: CASSQDLAGTSYEQYF. As DNA, the CDR3 is TGTGCCAGCAGCCAAGACCTAGCGGGGACCTCCTACGAGCAGTACTTC. The full variable domain, its missing parts supplied by reference TRBV5-4 and TRBJ2-7, is ETGVTQSPTHLIKTRGQQVTLRCSSQSGHNTVSWYQQALGQGPQFIFQYYREEENGRGNFPPRFSGLQFPNYSSELNVNALELDDSALYLCASSQDLAGTSYEQYFGPGTRLTVT.

The chain is built from TRBV18 and TRBJ1-4; 8 nucleotides match TRBD1. Germline V lookup: CDR1 KGHSH, CDR2 LQKENI. Trimming took 2 bases from V and 2 from J; bases not matched to a gene: 10. The CDR3 sequence is 18 residues long. The CDR3 DNA is TGTGCCAGCTCACCAAATCGACAGGGGAAGGCGACTAATGAAAAACTGTTTTTT. Residues: CASSPNRQGKATNEKLFF.

This chain joins TRBV18 and TRBJ1-1; 12 nucleotides agree with TRBD1. In germline, CDR1 is KGHSH, CDR2 LQKENI. J was trimmed by 5 bases and V by 3 bases; bases with no gene match: 4. The CDR3 loop spans 15 amino acids. The CDR3 protein is CASSPGQGALTEAFF. CDR3 DNA sequence: TGTGCCAGCTCACCGGGACAGGGGGCGTTGACTGAAGCTTTCTTT. Looking up the rest from reference TRBV18 and TRBJ1-1 gives the full variable domain: NAGVMQNPRHLVRRRGQEARLRCSPMKGHSHVYWYRQLPEEGLKFMVYLQKENIIDESGMPKERFSAEFPKEGPSILRIQQVVRGDSAAYFCASSPGQGALTEAFFGQGTRLTVV.

The V and J genes are TRBV18 and TRBJ2-7; 7 bases align to TRBD1. Germline loops: CDR1 KGHSH, CDR2 LQKENI. The CDR3 is made up of 15 amino acids. The V gene end was trimmed by 6 bases and the J gene end by 5 bases; junction bases not matched to a gene: 13. CDR3 loop: CASSRGGQGENEQYV. CDR3 DNA: TGTGCCAGCTCCCGAGGTGGGCAGGGGGAGAACGAGCAGTACGTC.

The chain carries TRBV7-2 and TRBJ2-3; possible D gene TRBD2, 5 bases. Per germline, CDR1 SGHTA and CDR2 FQGNSA. V was pared by 5 bases and J by 6 bases, with 18 bases between. The CDR3 contains 15 residues. Here the CDR3 reads CASSPGTTPGDTQYF. The CDR3, as DNA: TGTGCCAGCAGCCCGGGAACGACTCCTGGGGATACGCAGTATTTT.

The rearrangement uses TRBV5-4 and TRBJ2-2, with 7 bases that match TRBD1. The CDR3 extends over 13 amino acids. Trimming removed 2 bases from V and 6 bases from J; junction bases left unmatched: 1. Germline V CDR1 and CDR2: SGHNT, YYREEE (reference sequence). CDR3 sequence (DNA): TGTGCCAGCAGCTTTGACAGGGCCGGGGAGCTGTTTTTT. Its translation is CASSFDRAGELFF.

V is TRBV7-9 and J is TRBJ2-1; a possible D gene is TRBD2 (5 bases). V dropped 8 bases and J dropped 5 bases, with 10 bases sitting between them. Per the germline V gene, CDR1 is SEHNR and CDR2 is FQNEAQ (reference sequence). CDR3 length equals 12 residues. CDR3 sequence: CASATGNNEQFF. DNA for the CDR3: TGTGCCAGCGCCACGGGGAACAATGAGCAGTTCTTC. Full variable domain (remainder filled in from reference TRBV7-9 and TRBJ2-1): DTGVSQNPRHKITKRGQNVTFRCDPISEHNRLYWYRQTLGQGPEFLTYFQNEAQLEKSRLLSDRFSAERPKGSFSTLEIQRTEQGDSAMYLCASATGNNEQFFGPGTRLTVL.

This sequence joins TRBV2 and TRBJ1-5, with 9 bases that match TRBD1. The CDR3 totals 15 residues. Germline CDR1 and CDR2: SNHLY and FYNNEI. The ends lost 6 bases at V and 4 bases at J; junction bases unmatched: 7. The CDR3 region has the DNA TGTGCCAGCAGCGAACAGGGGGCTCTGAATCAGCCCCAGCATTTT. It encodes CASSEQGALNQPQHF.

On this clone itself: Other DNA sequences from this sample encode an identical CDR3 as well. The CDR3 DNA follows: TGTGCCAGCAGCGTTGACAGGGCTGGAAACACCATATATTTT. Protein product: CASSVDRAGNTIYF. The V and J genes are TRBV9 and TRBJ1-3; 7 bases agree with TRBD1. The CDR3 runs to 14 residues. CDR1 is SGDLS and CDR2 is YYNGEE in the germline V gene. With V trimmed by 2 bases and J by 2 bases, 1 base remained unmatched.

This chain uses TRBV7-2 with TRBJ2-3, with D possibly being TRBD2 (6 bases). V lost 2 bases to trimming and J lost 1 base, with 10 bases between them. Looked up from germline, CDR1 is SGHTA and CDR2 is FQGNSA. There are 15 residues in the CDR3. CDR3 in amino acids: CASSLTGVGTDTQYF. The CDR3 nucleotides are TGTGCCAGCAGCTTAACGGGGGTCGGCACAGATACGCAGTATTTT.

The chain couples TRBV3-1 (or the pseudogene TRBV3-2) to TRBJ1-3; D is unclear. The germline V gene encodes CDR1 LGHDT and CDR2 YNNKEL (reference sequence). There are 15 residues in the CDR3. Trimming shortened V by 4 bases and J by 0 bases, and 10 bases separated the two germline ends. The CDR3 reads CASSLQISSGNTIYF. In nucleotides, the CDR3 is TGTGCCAGCAGCCTACAGATAAGCTCTGGAAACACCATATATTTT.

V is TRBV7-9 and J is TRBJ1-2; perhaps TRBD1 as D (5 bases). Germline V lookup: CDR1 SEHNR, CDR2 FQNEAQ (reference sequence). CDR3 length: 14 amino acids. The V end lost 5 bases, the J end lost 6 bases, and 16 bases lay between the germline ends. The CDR3 protein is CASSNRGYWDGYTF. The CDR3 coding sequence is TGTGCCAGCAGCAACCGGGGGTACTGGGATGGCTACACCTTC.

The chain links TRBV6-1 to TRBJ1-1, with D tentatively TRBD1 (5 bases). The length of the CDR3 is 11 residues. Looked up from germline, CDR1 is MNHNS and CDR2 is SASEGT. V lost 8 bases and J lost 1, with 5 bases in between. The CDR3 reads CASQGNTEAFF. The DNA of the CDR3 is TGTGCCAGCCAGGGGAACACTGAAGCTTTCTTT.

The chain couples TRBV2 to TRBJ2-5, with 9 bases that match TRBD2. CDR1 and CDR2 (germline): SNHLY, FYNNEI. Unmatched junction bases numbered 13, after V lost 5 bases and J lost 6 bases. The CDR3 totals 16 residues. The CDR3 reads CASSLDGLATMQTQYF. CDR3 DNA: TGTGCCAGCAGTTTAGACGGACTAGCGACCATGCAGACCCAGTACTTC.

This sequence joins TRBV5-1 and TRBJ2-5; tentative D call: TRBD1 (6 bases). Germline V lookup: CDR1 SGHRS, CDR2 YFSETQ. CDR3 length: 14 amino acids. V dropped 6 bases and J dropped 3 bases, with 15 bases sitting between them. The CDR3 protein is CASKTGTGEETQYF. DNA of the CDR3: TGCGCCAGCAAGACAGGAACAGGAGAAGAGACCCAGTACTTC.

V usage is TRBV2 and J usage is TRBJ1-6; TRBD1 might be the D (5 bases). Trimming stripped 5 bases from V and 8 bases from J, with 16 bases between. This CDR3 is 15 amino acids long. Germline-derived CDR1 and CDR2 are SNHLY and FYNNEI. CDR3 DNA: TGTGCCAGCAGTAAAAACAGGCGGCTCGATTCACCCCTCCACTTT. It translates to CASSKNRRLDSPLHF.

This clone occurred once. Germline is not matched at one junction end, which may reflect a read error. The V call is TRBV19, the J call TRBJ2-7; 9 nucleotides agree with TRBD1. Germline assignment: CDR1 LNHDA and CDR2 SQIVND (reference sequence). The CDR3 totals 14 residues. The CDR3 spells CASSIGTGNYEQYF. CDR3 coding DNA: TGTGCCAGTAGCATAGGGACAGGGAACTACGAGCAGTACTTC.

This chain's CDR3 is CASSLTLTGGVETQYF. For the CDR3, the DNA is TGTGCCAGCAGTTTAACACTGACAGGGGGCGTAGAGACCCAGTACTTC. The chain recombines TRBV28 with TRBJ2-5; TRBD1 aligns across 10 bases. Germline CDR1 is MDHEN and CDR2 is SYDVKM. The CDR3 is 16 residues long. Unmatched junction bases numbered 7, after V lost 2 bases and J lost 4 bases.

The chain uses TRBV30 and TRBJ2-2; possibly TRBD2 for D (6 bases). Germline lookup yields CDR1 GTSNPN and CDR2 SVGIG (reference sequence). This CDR3 comprises 15 residues. V lost 7 bases to trimming and J lost 3 bases, with 18 bases between them. The CDR3 DNA reads as TGTGCCTCCCCCAAGCGGGCGGACTACACCGGGGAGCTGTTTTTT. It codes for CASPKRADYTGELFF.

J is TRBJ2-2 and V is TRBV5-1; weak D call: TRBD2 (6 bases). The CDR3 is 15 amino acids. V was shortened by 4 bases and J by 0 bases, with 10 bases between the two germline ends. Germline loops: CDR1 SGHRS, CDR2 YFSETQ. The CDR3: CASSGGSPNTGELFF. CDR3 DNA: TGCGCCAGCAGCGGAGGGAGTCCGAACACCGGGGAGCTGTTTTTT.

The chain couples TRBV5-4 to TRBJ1-4; D ambiguous. This CDR3 has 13 residues. V was cut by 3 bases and J by 4 bases, with 7 bases left in between. Germline V CDR1 and CDR2: SGHNT, YYREEE (reference sequence). The CDR3: CASSSSSNEKLFF. The CDR3 region has the DNA TGTGCCAGCAGCTCTAGCAGTAATGAAAAACTGTTTTTT.